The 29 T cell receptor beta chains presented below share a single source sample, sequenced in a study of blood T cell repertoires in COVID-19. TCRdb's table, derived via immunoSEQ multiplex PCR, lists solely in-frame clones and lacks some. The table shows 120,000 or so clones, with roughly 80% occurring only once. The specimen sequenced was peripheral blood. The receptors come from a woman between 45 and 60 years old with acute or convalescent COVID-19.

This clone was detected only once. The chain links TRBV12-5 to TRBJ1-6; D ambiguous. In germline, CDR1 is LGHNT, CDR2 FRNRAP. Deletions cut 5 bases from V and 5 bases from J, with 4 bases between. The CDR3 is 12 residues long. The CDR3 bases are TGTGCTAGTGGTCCCAATAATTCACCCCTCCACTTT. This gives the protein CASGPNNSPLHF.

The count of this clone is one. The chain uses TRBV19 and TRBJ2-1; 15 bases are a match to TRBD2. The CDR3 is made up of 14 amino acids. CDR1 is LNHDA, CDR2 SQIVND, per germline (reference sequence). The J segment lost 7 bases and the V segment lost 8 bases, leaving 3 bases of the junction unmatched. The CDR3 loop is CASAGTSGGNEQFF. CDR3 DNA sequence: TGTGCCAGTGCCGGGACTAGCGGGGGGAATGAGCAGTTCTTC.

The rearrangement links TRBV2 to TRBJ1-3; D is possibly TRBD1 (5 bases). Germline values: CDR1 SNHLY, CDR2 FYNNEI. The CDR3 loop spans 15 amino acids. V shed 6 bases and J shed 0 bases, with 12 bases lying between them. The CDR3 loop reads CASSRGVPSGNTIYF. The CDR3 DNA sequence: TGTGCCAGCAGCCGGGGGGTCCCCTCTGGAAACACCATATATTTT.

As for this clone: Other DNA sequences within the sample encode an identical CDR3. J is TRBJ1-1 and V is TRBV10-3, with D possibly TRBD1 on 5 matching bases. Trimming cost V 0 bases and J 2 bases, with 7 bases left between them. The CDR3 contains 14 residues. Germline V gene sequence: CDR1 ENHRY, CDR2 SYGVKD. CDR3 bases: TGTGCCATCAGTGAGTCCGGGGGAAACACTGAAGCTTTCTTT. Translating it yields CAISESGGNTEAFF.

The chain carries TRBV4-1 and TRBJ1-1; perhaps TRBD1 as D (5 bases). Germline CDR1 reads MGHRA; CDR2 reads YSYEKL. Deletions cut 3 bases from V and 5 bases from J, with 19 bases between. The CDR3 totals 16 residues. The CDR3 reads CASSQTGWEGQTEAFF. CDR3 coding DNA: TGCGCCAGCAGCCAGACGGGCTGGGAGGGGCAAACTGAAGCTTTCTTT.

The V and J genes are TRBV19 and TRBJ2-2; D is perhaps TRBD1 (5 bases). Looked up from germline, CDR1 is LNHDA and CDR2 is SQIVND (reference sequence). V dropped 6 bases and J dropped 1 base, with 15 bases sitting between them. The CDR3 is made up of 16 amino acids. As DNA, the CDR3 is TGTGCCAGTAGCCATAGACAGATTGAGAACACCGGGGAGCTGTTTTTT. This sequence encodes CASSHRQIENTGELFF.

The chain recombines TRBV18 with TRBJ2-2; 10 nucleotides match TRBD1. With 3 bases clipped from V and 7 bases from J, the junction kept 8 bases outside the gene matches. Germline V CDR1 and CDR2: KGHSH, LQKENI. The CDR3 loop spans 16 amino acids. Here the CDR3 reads CASSPPTGGLGGELFF. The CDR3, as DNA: TGTGCCAGCTCACCCCCGACAGGGGGCCTGGGCGGGGAGCTGTTTTTT.

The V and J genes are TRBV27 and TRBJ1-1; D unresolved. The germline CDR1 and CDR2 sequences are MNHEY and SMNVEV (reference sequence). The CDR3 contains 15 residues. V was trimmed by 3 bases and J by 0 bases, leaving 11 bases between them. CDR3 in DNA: TGTGCCAGCAGTTTGTTGGGCCACATGAACACTGAAGCTTTCTTT. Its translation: CASSLLGHMNTEAFF.

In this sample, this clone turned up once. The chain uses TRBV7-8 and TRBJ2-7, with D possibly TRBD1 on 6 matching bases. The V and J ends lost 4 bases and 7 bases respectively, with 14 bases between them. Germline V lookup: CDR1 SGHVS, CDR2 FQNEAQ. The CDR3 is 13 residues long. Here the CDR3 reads CASSWTAGAEQYF. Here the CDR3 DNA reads TGTGCCAGCAGCTGGACAGCAGGTGCGGAGCAGTACTTC.

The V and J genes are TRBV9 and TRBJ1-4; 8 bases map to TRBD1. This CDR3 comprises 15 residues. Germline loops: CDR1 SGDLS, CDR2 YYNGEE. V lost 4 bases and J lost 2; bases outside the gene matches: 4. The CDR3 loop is CASSPRTGTNEKLFF. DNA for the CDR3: TGTGCCAGCAGCCCTCGGACAGGGACTAATGAAAAACTGTTTTTT.

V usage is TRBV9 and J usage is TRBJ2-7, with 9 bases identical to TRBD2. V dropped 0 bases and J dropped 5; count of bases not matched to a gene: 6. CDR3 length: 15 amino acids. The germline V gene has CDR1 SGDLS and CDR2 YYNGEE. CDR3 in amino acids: CASSVEDSGGNEQYF. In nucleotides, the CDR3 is TGTGCCAGCAGCGTAGAGGATAGCGGGGGAAACGAGCAGTACTTC.

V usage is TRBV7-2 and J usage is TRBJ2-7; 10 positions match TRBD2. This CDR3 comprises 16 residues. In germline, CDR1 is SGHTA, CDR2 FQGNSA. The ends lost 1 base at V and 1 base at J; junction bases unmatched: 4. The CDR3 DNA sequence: TGTGCCAGCAGCTTAGTTTCAGCGGGGGGGTCCTACGAGCAGTACTTC. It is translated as CASSLVSAGGSYEQYF.

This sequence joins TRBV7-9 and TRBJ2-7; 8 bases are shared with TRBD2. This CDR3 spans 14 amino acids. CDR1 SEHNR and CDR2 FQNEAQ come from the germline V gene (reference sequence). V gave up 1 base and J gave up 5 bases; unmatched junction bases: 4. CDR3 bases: TGTGCCAGCAGCTTAGTTGGTAGCGGGGACGAGCAGTACTTC. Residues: CASSLVGSGDEQYF.

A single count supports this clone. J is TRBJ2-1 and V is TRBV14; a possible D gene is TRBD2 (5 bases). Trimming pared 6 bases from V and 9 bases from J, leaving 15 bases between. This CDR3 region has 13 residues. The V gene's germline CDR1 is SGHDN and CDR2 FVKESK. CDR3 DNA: TGTGCCAGCAGAGAATCGGGCGGGCGTGAGCAGTTCTTC. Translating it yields CASRESGGREQFF.

The CDR3 is CASSRTGAATEAFF. CDR3 nucleotides: TGTGCCAGTAGTAGAACAGGGGCGGCCACTGAAGCTTTCTTT. The genes are TRBV19 and TRBJ1-1; 7 bases align to TRBD1. Germline CDR1 LNHDA, CDR2 SQIVND (reference sequence). The CDR3 runs 14 residues. The V gene end was trimmed by 4 bases and the J gene end by 4 bases; junction bases not matched to a gene: 6.

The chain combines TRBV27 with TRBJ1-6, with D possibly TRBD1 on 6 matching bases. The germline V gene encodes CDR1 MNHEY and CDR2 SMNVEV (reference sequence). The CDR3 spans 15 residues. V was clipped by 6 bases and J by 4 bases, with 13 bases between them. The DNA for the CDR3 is TGTGCCAGCAGCCATCCGGGACAATATAATTCACCCCTCCACTTT. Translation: CASSHPGQYNSPLHF.

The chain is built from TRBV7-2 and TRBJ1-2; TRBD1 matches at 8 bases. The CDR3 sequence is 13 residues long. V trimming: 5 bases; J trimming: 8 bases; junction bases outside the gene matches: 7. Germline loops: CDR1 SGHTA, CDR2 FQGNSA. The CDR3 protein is CASSQGQAGGYTF. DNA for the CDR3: TGTGCCAGCAGCCAGGGACAGGCCGGGGGCTACACCTTC.

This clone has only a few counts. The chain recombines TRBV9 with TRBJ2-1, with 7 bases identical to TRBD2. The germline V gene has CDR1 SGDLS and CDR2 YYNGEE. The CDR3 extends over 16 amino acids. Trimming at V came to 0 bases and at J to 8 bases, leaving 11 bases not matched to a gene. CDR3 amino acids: CASSVDWTSGGDEQFF. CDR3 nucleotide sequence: TGTGCCAGCAGCGTAGATTGGACTAGTGGGGGGGATGAGCAGTTCTTC.

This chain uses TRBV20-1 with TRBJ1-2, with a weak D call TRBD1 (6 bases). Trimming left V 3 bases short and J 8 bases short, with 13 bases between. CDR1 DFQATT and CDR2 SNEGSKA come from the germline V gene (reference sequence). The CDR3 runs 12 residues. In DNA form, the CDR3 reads TGCAGTGCTAGTGGCCAGGGGCACGGCTACACCTTC. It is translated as CSASGQGHGYTF.

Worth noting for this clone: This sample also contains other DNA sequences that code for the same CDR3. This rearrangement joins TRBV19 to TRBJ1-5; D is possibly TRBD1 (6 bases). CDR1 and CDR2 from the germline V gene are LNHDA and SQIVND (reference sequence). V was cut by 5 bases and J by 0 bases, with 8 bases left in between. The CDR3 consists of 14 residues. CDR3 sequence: CASSVQGSNQPQHF. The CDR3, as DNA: TGTGCCAGTAGTGTACAGGGTAGCAATCAGCCCCAGCATTTT. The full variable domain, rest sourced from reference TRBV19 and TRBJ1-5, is DGGITQSPKYLFRKEGQNVTLSCEQNLNHDAMYWYRQDPGQGLRLIYYSQIVNDFQKGDIAEGYSVSREKKESFPLTVTSAQKNPTAFYLCASSVQGSNQPQHFGDGTRLSIL.

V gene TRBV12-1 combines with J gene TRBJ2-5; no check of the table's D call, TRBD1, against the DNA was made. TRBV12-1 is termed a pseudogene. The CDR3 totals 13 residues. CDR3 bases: TGTGCCAGCAGCTTTGAACAGGTTGAGACCCAGTACTTC. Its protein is CASSFEQVETQYF.

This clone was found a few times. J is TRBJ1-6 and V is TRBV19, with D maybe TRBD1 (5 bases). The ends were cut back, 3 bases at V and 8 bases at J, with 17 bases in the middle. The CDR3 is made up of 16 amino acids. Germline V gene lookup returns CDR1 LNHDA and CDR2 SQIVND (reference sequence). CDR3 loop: CASSIRSSRGDSPLHF. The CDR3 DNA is TGTGCCAGTAGTATCAGAAGTAGTAGGGGCGATTCACCCCTCCACTTT.

Written as DNA, the CDR3 is TGTGCCAGCAGCGGGGACAGGGGCCTCGGTGACAATCAGCCCCAGCATTTT. It codes for CASSGDRGLGDNQPQHF. J is TRBJ1-5 and V is TRBV7-8; 10 bases fit TRBD1. This CDR3 spans 17 amino acids. The V and J ends lost 5 bases and 3 bases, in that order; junction bases with no gene match: 10. Germline loops: CDR1 SGHVS, CDR2 FQNEAQ.

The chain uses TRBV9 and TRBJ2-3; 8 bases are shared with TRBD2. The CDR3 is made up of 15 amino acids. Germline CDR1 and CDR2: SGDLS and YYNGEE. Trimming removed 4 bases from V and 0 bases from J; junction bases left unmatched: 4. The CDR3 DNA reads TGTGCCAGCAGCCCTAGCGGGTCAAGCACAGATACGCAGTATTTT. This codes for CASSPSGSSTDTQYF. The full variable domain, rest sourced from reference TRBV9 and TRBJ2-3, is DSGVTQTPKHLITATGQRVTLRCSPRSGDLSVYWYQQSLDQGLQFLIQYYNGEERAKGNILERFSAQQFPDLHSELNLSSLELGDSALYFCASSPSGSSTDTQYFGPGTRLTVL.

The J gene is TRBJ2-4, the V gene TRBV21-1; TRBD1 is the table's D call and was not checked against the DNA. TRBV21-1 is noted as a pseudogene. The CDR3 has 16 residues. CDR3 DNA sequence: TGTGCCAGCAGCATCCTCCGGGACAGGGGGCCTGACATTCAGTACTTC. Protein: CASSILRDRGPDIQYF.

In nucleotides, the CDR3 is TGTGCCATCGGAGGAGGCACTGGGGCCAACGTCCTGACTTTC. Residues: CAIGGGTGANVLTF. V usage is TRBV24-1 and J usage is TRBJ2-6, with D possibly being TRBD2 (5 bases). The CDR3 loop spans 14 amino acids. In germline, CDR1 is KGHDR, CDR2 SFDVKD. V lost 11 bases and J lost 2, with 12 bases in between.

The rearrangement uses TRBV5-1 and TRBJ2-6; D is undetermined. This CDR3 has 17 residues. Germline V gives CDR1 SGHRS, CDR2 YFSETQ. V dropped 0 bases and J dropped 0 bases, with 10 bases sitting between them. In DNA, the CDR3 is TGCGCCAGCAGCTTGGGGGCAGCACCCTCTGGGGCCAACGTCCTGACTTTC. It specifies CASSLGAAPSGANVLTF.

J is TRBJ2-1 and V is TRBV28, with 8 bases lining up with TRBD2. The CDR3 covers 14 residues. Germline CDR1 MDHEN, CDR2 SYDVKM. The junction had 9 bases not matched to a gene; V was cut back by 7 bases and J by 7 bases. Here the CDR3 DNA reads TGTGCCAGCACCAAGGGACTAGTAAGAAATGAGCAGTTCTTC. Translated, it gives CASTKGLVRNEQFF.

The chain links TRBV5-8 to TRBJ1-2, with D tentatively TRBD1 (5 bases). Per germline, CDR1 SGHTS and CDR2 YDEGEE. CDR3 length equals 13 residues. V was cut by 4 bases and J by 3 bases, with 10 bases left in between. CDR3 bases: TGTGCCAGCAGCGATGACAGATACTATGGCTACACCTTC. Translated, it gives CASSDDRYYGYTF. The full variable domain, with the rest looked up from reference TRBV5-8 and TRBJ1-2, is EAGVTQSPTHLIKTRGQQATLRCSPISGHTSVYWYQQALGLGLQFLLWYDEGEERNRGNFPPRFSGRQFPNYSSELNVNALELEDSALYLCASSDDRYYGYTFGSGTRLTVV.